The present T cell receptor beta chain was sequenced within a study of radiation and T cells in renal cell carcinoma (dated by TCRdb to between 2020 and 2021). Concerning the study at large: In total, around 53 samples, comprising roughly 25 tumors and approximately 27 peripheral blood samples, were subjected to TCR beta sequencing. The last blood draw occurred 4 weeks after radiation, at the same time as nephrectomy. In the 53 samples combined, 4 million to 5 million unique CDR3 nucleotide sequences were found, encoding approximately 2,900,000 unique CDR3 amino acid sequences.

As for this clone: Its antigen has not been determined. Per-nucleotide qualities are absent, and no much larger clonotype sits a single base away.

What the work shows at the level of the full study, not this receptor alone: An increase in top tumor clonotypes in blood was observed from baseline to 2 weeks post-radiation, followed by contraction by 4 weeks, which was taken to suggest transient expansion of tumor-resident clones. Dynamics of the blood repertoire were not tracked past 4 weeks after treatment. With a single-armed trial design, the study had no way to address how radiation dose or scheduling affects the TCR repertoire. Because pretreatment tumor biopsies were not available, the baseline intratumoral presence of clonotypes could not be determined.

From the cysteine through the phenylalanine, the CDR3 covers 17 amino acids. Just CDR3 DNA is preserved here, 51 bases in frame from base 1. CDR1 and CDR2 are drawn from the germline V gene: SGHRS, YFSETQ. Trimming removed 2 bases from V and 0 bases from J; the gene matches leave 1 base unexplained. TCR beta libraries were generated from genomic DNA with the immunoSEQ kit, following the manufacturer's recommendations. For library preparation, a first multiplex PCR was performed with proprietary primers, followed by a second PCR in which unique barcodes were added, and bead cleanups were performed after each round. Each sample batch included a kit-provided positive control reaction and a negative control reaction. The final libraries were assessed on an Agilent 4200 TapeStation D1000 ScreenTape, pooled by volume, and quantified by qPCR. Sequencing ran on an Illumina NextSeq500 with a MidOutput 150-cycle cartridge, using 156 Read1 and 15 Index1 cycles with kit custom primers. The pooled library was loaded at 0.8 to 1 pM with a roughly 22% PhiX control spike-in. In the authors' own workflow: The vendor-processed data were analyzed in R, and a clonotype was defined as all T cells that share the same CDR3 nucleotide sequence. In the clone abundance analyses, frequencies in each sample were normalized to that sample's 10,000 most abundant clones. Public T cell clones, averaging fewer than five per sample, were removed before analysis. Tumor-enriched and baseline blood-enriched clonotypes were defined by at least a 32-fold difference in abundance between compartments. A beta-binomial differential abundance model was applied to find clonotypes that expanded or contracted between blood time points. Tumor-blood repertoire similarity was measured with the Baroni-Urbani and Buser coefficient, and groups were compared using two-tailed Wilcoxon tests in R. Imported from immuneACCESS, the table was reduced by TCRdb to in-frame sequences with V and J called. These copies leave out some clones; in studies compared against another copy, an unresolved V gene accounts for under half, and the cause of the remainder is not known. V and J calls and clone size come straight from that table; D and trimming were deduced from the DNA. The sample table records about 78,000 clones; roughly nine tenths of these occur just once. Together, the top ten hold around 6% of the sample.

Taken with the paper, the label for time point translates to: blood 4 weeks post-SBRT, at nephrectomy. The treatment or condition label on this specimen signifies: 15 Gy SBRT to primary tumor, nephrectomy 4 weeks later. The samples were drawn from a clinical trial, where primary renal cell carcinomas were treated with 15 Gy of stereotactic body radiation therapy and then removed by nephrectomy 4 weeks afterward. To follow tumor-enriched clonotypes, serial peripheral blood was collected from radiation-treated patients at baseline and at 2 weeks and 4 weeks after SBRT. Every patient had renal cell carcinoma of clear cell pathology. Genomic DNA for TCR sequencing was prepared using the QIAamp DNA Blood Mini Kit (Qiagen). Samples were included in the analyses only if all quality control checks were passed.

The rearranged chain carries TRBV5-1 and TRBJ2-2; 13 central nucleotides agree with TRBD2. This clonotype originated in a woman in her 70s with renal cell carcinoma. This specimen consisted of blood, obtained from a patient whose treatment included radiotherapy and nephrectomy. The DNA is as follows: TGCGCCAGCAGCTTCGGACTAGCGGGGGCGAACACCGGGGAGCTGTTTTTT. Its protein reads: CASSFGLAGANTGELFF.